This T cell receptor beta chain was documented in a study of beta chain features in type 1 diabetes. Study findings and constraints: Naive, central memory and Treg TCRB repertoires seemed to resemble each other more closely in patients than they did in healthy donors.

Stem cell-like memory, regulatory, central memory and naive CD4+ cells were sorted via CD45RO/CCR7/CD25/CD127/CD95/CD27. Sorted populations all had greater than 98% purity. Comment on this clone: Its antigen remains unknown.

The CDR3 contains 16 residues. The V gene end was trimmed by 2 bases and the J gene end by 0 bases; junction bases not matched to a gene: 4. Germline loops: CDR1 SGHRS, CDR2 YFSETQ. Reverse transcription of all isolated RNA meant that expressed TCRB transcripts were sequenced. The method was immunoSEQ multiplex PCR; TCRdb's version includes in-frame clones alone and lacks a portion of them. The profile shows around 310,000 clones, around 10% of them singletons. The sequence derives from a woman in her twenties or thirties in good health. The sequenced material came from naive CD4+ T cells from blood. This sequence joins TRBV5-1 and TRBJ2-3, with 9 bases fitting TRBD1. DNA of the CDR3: TGCGCCAGCAGCTTTGGACAGGGGCCGAGCACAGATACGCAGTATTTT. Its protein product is CASSFGQGPSTDTQYF.